This TCR beta chain stems from a study of beta chain features in type 1 diabetes. Findings and caveats of the study: Moderately but significantly shorter TCRB CDR3s were found in Type 1 diabetes patients in all four CD4+ subsets.

Per germline, CDR1 MGHDK and CDR2 SYGVNS. The length of the CDR3 is 15 residues. The V segment lost 3 bases and the J segment 8 bases; nucleotides outside the gene matches: 9. Of note for this clone: The antigen is unknown.

The isolated RNA, all of it, was reverse transcribed, so expressed TCRB transcripts were what got sequenced. The repertoire was sequenced with immunoSEQ multiplex PCR; TCRdb's copy has only in-frame clones and lacks some. The sample holds about 53,000 clones, under 75% seen once. The chain couples TRBV25-1 to TRBJ1-4; 7 nucleotides line up with TRBD1. The TCR originated in a woman aged 25 to 39 with type 1 diabetes. The sample consisted of stem cell memory CD4+ T cells from blood. CDR3 DNA sequence: TGTGCCAGCAGTGATGACAGGGTGGTTAGGGAAAAACTGTTTTTT. It encodes CASSDDRVVREKLFF.